A single sample gave rise to the 11 T cell receptor beta chains below, sequenced in a study of OX40 agonist ivuxolimab in advanced cancers. TCRdb's copy holds only in-frame clones and misses some; the assay was immunoSEQ multiplex PCR. The sample lists roughly 20,000 clones, 65% to 85% occurring once. This specimen consisted of CD4+ or CD8+ T cells sorted from blood, obtained in a trial of the OX40 agonist ivuxolimab. The receptors stem from an adult with an advanced solid tumor such as melanoma, head and neck, liver or kidney cancer.

This clone was found a few times. The rearrangement links TRBV19 to TRBJ2-7; either TRBD1 or TRBD2 may fit D (5 bases each). CDR1 LNHDA and CDR2 SQIVND come from the germline V gene (reference sequence). CDR3 size: 14 residues. The V gene lost 9 bases and the J gene lost 2 bases, with 17 bases spanning the gap. The CDR3 DNA reads as TGTGCCAGCGGCTTTGGGGACGGAGCCTACGAGCAGTACTTC. It yields the protein CASGFGDGAYEQYF.

V gene TRBV5-6 combines with J gene TRBJ2-1; D might be TRBD2 (6 bases). Trimming cost V 3 bases and J 6 bases, with 16 bases left between them. CDR1 and CDR2 (germline): SGHDT, YYEEEE. This CDR3 spans 15 amino acids. The CDR3 reads CASSWTGLVGNEQFF. CDR3 bases: TGTGCCAGCAGCTGGACGGGACTTGTAGGCAATGAGCAGTTCTTC.

The genes are TRBV7-9 and TRBJ2-5, with TRBD2 identical over 8 bases. The CDR3 covers 16 residues. The germline gives CDR1 SEHNR, CDR2 FQNEAQ (reference sequence). V shed 3 bases, J shed 6 bases, and the junction held 12 bases outside the gene matches. The CDR3 loop reads CASSLGNGGDQKTQYF. CDR3 DNA sequence: TGTGCCAGCAGCTTGGGGAACGGGGGGGACCAGAAGACCCAGTACTTC.

The rearrangement uses TRBV19 and TRBJ2-1; tentatively, D is TRBD1 or TRBD2 (5 bases each). The length of the CDR3 is 15 residues. Deletions cut 1 base from V and 6 bases from J, with 13 bases between. Germline-derived CDR1 and CDR2 are LNHDA and SQIVND (reference sequence). This CDR3 is CASSIGPGTFNEQFF. The CDR3 DNA follows: TGTGCCAGTAGTATAGGCCCCGGGACCTTCAATGAGCAGTTCTTC.

This rearrangement joins TRBV6-1 to TRBJ2-5; 15 positions agree with TRBD2. The closer fit of TRBJ2-7 to the DNA end suggests the J call may be wrong. CDR1 and CDR2 from the germline V gene are MNHNS and SASEGT. The CDR3 consists of 14 residues. The CDR3 DNA reads TGTGCCAGCGGACTAGCGGGAGGGCGGTACGAGCAGTACTTC. Translated: CASGLAGGRYEQYF.

This clone was seen more than once but under ten times. The chain joins TRBV6-1 to TRBJ1-6, with TRBD1 identical over 7 bases. The CDR3 runs 13 residues. Germline loops: CDR1 MNHNS, CDR2 SASEGT. V trimming: 9 bases; J trimming: 3 bases; junction bases outside the gene matches: 2. DNA of the CDR3: TGTGCCAGTCAGGGGGACTATAATTCACCCCTCCACTTT. It specifies CASQGDYNSPLHF.

The chain links TRBV6-5 to TRBJ2-2; D uncertain. The CDR3 runs 11 residues. V gave up 7 bases and J gave up 5 bases, with 5 bases separating them. Germline CDR1 and CDR2: MNHEY and SVGAGI. The DNA for the CDR3 is TGTGCCAGCACCAATACCGGGGAGCTGTTTTTT. It yields the protein CASTNTGELFF.

In this sample, this clone turned up once. The V gene is TRBV27, the J gene TRBJ2-1, with D unclear. V shed 4 bases and J shed 7 bases, with 11 bases lying between them. The CDR3 has 13 amino acids. The germline V gene has CDR1 MNHEY and CDR2 SMNVEV (reference sequence). The CDR3 DNA sequence: TGTGCCAGCAGTTCCCTGGGCGAGAATGAGCAGTTCTTC. Protein sequence: CASSSLGENEQFF.

V gene TRBV27 combines with J gene TRBJ1-2; 7 bases match TRBD1. The germline V gene encodes CDR1 MNHEY and CDR2 SMNVEV (reference sequence). The CDR3 is 19 amino acids. With V trimmed by 3 bases and J by 0 bases, 16 bases remained unmatched. CDR3 sequence (DNA): TGTGCCAGCAGTTTTAGTTGGCGACCCTCGGACAGGACTAACTATGGCTACACCTTC. This codes for CASSFSWRPSDRTNYGYTF.

The chain couples TRBV5-8 to TRBJ1-1, with a possible D match to TRBD1 (6 bases). V lost 3 bases and J 1 base, leaving 16 bases between the germline ends. CDR3 length: 16 residues. Germline V CDR1 and CDR2: SGHTS, YDEGEE. The CDR3 here is CASSSQTGMRNTEAFF. In DNA form, the CDR3 reads TGTGCCAGCAGCTCACAAACAGGGATGAGGAACACTGAAGCTTTCTTT.

The CDR3 coding sequence is TGTGCCAGCAGCTCGCAGGGGGACACTGAAGCTTTCTTT. It codes for CASSSQGDTEAFF. V usage is TRBV7-9 and J usage is TRBJ1-1; TRBD1 matches 7 bases. J was trimmed by 3 bases and V by 4 bases; bases with no gene match: 2. The CDR3 runs to 13 residues. CDR1 SEHNR and CDR2 FQNEAQ come from the germline V gene (reference sequence).